Only a few counts were recorded for the clone carrying this T cell receptor beta chain. This CDR3 contains 16 residues. Germline V gene sequence: CDR1 SGHRS, CDR2 YFSETQ. V gave up 2 bases and J gave up 4 bases, with 16 bases separating them. This record belongs to a study of T cell responses to AZD1222 COVID-19 vaccine. TCRdb's table, derived via immunoSEQ multiplex PCR, lists solely in-frame clones and lacks some. The sample carries about 120,000 clones, approximately 90% recorded once. The TCR originated in an adult in good health. The chain has TRBV5-1 and TRBJ1-3; D call uncertain. The sample here was peripheral blood, taken on day 0 of AZD1222 vaccination. The CDR3 sequence is CASSFEGRKSGNTIYF. The CDR3 DNA is TGCGCCAGCAGCTTTGAGGGAAGGAAGTCGGGAAACACCATATATTTT.